Each of the 21 T cell receptor beta chains below was sequenced from the same sample in a study of Tregs in tolerant kidney transplant recipients. Produced via immunoSEQ multiplex PCR; TCRdb's table is partial and in-frame only. The repertoire holds tens of thousands of clones, with about 89% as singletons. Sequencing input: Tregs from blood. Every receptor here comes from a human donor in good health.

The chain employs TRBV5-4 and TRBJ2-1, with TRBD2 matching over 16 bases. Losses at the gene ends were 4 bases for V and 6 bases for J; bases not matched to a gene: 7. This CDR3 spans 17 amino acids. Germline CDR1 reads SGHNT; CDR2 reads YYREEE (reference sequence). The CDR3 spells CASSRGTSGGGLNEQFF. CDR3 nucleotide sequence: TGTGCCAGCAGCCGCGGGACTAGCGGGGGGGGACTCAATGAGCAGTTCTTC. Full variable domain (rest looked up from reference TRBV5-4 and TRBJ2-1): ETGVTQSPTHLIKTRGQQVTLRCSSQSGHNTVSWYQQALGQGPQFIFQYYREEENGRGNFPPRFSGLQFPNYSSELNVNALELDDSALYLCASSRGTSGGGLNEQFFGPGTRLTVL.

This chain joins TRBV6-6 and TRBJ1-5; D gene uncertain. This CDR3 is built from 14 residues. In germline, CDR1 is MNHNY, CDR2 SVGAGI (reference sequence). Trimming left V 1 base short and J 0 bases short, with 4 bases between. DNA for the CDR3: TGTGCCAGCAGTTACTGGGGTAGCAATCAGCCCCAGCATTTT. It encodes CASSYWGSNQPQHF.

The chain is built from TRBV6-5 and TRBJ2-3, with 7 bases fitting TRBD1. The germline CDR1 and CDR2 sequences are MNHEY and SVGAGI. This CDR3 is 14 amino acids long. Losses at the gene ends were 7 bases for V and 0 bases for J; bases not matched to a gene: 4. For the CDR3, the DNA is TGTGCCAGCACCTTGACAGGGAGCACAGATACGCAGTATTTT. This sequence encodes CASTLTGSTDTQYF.

The count of this clone is one. The V gene is TRBV19, the J gene TRBJ2-7; TRBD2 aligns across 14 bases. The CDR3 is 16 residues long. The ends lost 3 bases at V and 3 bases at J; junction bases unmatched: 4. Germline assignment: CDR1 LNHDA and CDR2 SQIVND (reference sequence). DNA for the CDR3: TGTGCCAGTAGTATGGGACTAGCGGGGGCTTTCTACGAGCAGTACTTC. It encodes CASSMGLAGAFYEQYF.

The V gene is TRBV9, the J gene TRBJ2-7; D gene uncertain. This CDR3 spans 14 amino acids. Trimming cost V 0 bases and J 0 bases, with 7 bases left between them. Germline CDR1 SGDLS, CDR2 YYNGEE. In nucleotides, the CDR3 is TGTGCCAGCAGCGTAGCAGGAGCCTCCTACGAGCAGTACTTC. Encoded protein: CASSVAGASYEQYF.

CDR3 residues: CASSQGPNEKLFF. The CDR3, as DNA: TGCGCCAGCAGCCAGGGGCCTAATGAAAAACTGTTTTTT. The chain couples TRBV5-1 to TRBJ1-4; a possible D gene is TRBD1 (6 bases). The length of the CDR3 is 13 residues. The V gene lost 4 bases and the J gene lost 3 bases, with 7 bases spanning the gap. Germline V lookup: CDR1 SGHRS, CDR2 YFSETQ.

This clone was recorded once. The chain employs TRBV30 and TRBJ2-7; D is unclear. CDR3 length: 11 amino acids. V was trimmed by 4 bases and J by 4 bases, leaving 8 bases between them. In germline, CDR1 is GTSNPN, CDR2 SVGIG (reference sequence). The CDR3 loop reads CAWTMGYEQYF. In nucleotides, the CDR3 is TGTGCCTGGACGATGGGTTACGAGCAGTACTTC.

V is TRBV7-2 and J is TRBJ2-3; D uncertain. The CDR3 totals 18 residues. Trimming removed 2 bases from V and 0 bases from J, with 18 bases in between. Looked up from germline, CDR1 is SGHTA and CDR2 is FQGNSA. In nucleotides, the CDR3 is TGTGCCAGCAGCTTAAATGGGTGGCGGCCTCTTAGCACAGATACGCAGTATTTT. It encodes CASSLNGWRPLSTDTQYF.

The chain links TRBV5-6 to TRBJ1-4; no reliable D call. Germline V lookup: CDR1 SGHDT, CDR2 YYEEEE. This CDR3 region has 14 residues. Trimming removed 3 bases at V and 8 bases at J, with 14 bases between. CDR3 DNA sequence: TGTGCCAGCAGCTCCCGAGGTAGGGTGGAAAAACTGTTTTTT. Amino acids: CASSSRGRVEKLFF. Variable domain in full (rest from reference TRBV5-6 and TRBJ1-4): DAGVTQSPTHLIKTRGQQVTLRCSPKSGHDTVSWYQQALGQGPQFIFQYYEEEERQRGNFPDRFSGHQFPNYSSELNVNALLLGDSALYLCASSSRGRVEKLFFGSGTQLSVL.

The chain employs TRBV5-1 and TRBJ1-4; D remains unclear. The CDR3 length is 16 residues. Between the trimmed V and J ends, which lost 3 bases and 3 bases, there was a span of 15 bases. The germline gives CDR1 SGHRS, CDR2 YFSETQ. The CDR3 loop reads CASSSLLVGANEKLFF. In nucleotides, the CDR3 is TGCGCCAGCAGCTCGTTGTTGGTGGGAGCTAATGAAAAACTGTTTTTT.

The chain has TRBV7-9 and TRBJ2-1; D is undetermined. The CDR3 has 16 amino acids. Germline V gene sequence: CDR1 SEHNR, CDR2 FQNEAQ (reference sequence). V was trimmed by 2 bases and J by 4 bases, leaving 15 bases between them. The CDR3 loop is CASSLRRVAAYNEQFF. In DNA form, the CDR3 reads TGTGCCAGCAGCTTACGCCGGGTAGCTGCATACAATGAGCAGTTCTTC.

The V gene is TRBV7-3, the J gene TRBJ2-2, with unresolved D. The length of the CDR3 is 13 residues. The V end lost 3 bases, the J end lost 8 bases, and 10 bases lay between the germline ends. The V gene's germline CDR1 is SGHTA and CDR2 FQGTGA. The CDR3 DNA follows: TGTGCCAGCAGCTTCCGTCGAAGTGGGGAGCTGTTTTTT. Protein product: CASSFRRSGELFF.

This clone was detected a few times. This chain joins TRBV2 and TRBJ2-1, with 7 bases that match TRBD2. CDR3 size: 14 residues. Germline V gives CDR1 SNHLY, CDR2 FYNNEI. Losses at the gene ends were 8 bases for V and 4 bases for J; bases not matched to a gene: 8. Here the CDR3 reads CASSPGRIYNEQFF. The CDR3 nucleotides read TGTGCCAGCTCCCCCGGGAGGATTTACAATGAGCAGTTCTTC. Looking up the rest from reference TRBV2 and TRBJ2-1 gives the full variable domain: EPEVTQTPSHQVTQMGQEVILRCVPISNHLYFYWYRQILGQKVEFLVSFYNNEISEKSEIFDDQFSVERPDGSNFTLKIRSTKLEDSAMYFCASSPGRIYNEQFFGPGTRLTVL.

This chain joins TRBV5-1 and TRBJ1-1, with D uncertain. Germline-derived CDR1 and CDR2 are SGHRS and YFSETQ. The CDR3 covers 13 residues. Trimming removed 5 bases from V and 1 base from J, with 9 bases in between. In nucleotides, the CDR3 is TGCGCCAGCAGTACGCAGGCGAACACTGAAGCTTTCTTT. It yields the protein CASSTQANTEAFF.

The chain couples TRBV6-1 to TRBJ2-7; no definite D call. Trimming removed 3 bases at V and 2 bases at J, with 8 bases between. The CDR3 covers 13 residues. Germline loops: CDR1 MNHNS, CDR2 SASEGT. CDR3 sequence: CASSDRVPYEQYF. CDR3 DNA: TGTGCCAGCAGTGATCGGGTTCCCTACGAGCAGTACTTC.

This chain joins TRBV29-1 and TRBJ2-5; 9 bases line up with TRBD2. Germline CDR1 and CDR2: SQVTM and ANQGSEA. The CDR3 covers 18 residues. The ends lost 6 bases at V and 4 bases at J; junction bases unmatched: 21. CDR3 nucleotides: TGCAGCGTCCGAAAGGCGCTAGCGGGATCCTACTGGGGAGAGACCCAGTACTTC. Translating it yields CSVRKALAGSYWGETQYF.

The chain's CDR3 is CASSGARGSLIEEQYF. CDR3 nucleotide sequence: TGTGCCAGCAGTGGGGCCAGGGGATCCCTTATTGAAGAGCAGTACTTC. The J gene is TRBJ2-7, the V gene TRBV25-1; tentatively, D is TRBD1 (6 bases). The germline gives CDR1 MGHDK, CDR2 SYGVNS. The CDR3 runs to 16 residues. The ends were cut back, 4 bases at V and 7 bases at J, with 23 bases in the middle.

This chain links TRBV28 with TRBJ2-1; D ambiguous. There are 10 residues in the CDR3. The germline CDR1 and CDR2 sequences are MDHEN and SYDVKM. The V end was cut by 3 bases, the J end by 9 bases, with 3 bases between. The CDR3, as DNA: TGTGCCAGCAGTTTCCGTGAGCAGTTCTTC. As protein: CASSFREQFF.

In DNA, the CDR3 is TGTGCCAGCTCACCACAGGGGGGGAACACTGAAGCTTTCTTT. Encoded protein: CASSPQGGNTEAFF. The chain links TRBV18 to TRBJ1-1; tentatively, D is TRBD1 (6 bases). Germline V CDR1 and CDR2: KGHSH, LQKENI. The CDR3 sequence is 14 residues long. Trimming stripped 1 base from V and 1 base from J, with 7 bases between.

The CDR3 here is CASSYSSGRGNEQFF. CDR3 DNA: TGTGCCAGCAGTTACTCTAGCGGGAGAGGCAATGAGCAGTTCTTC. The chain is built from TRBV6-5 and TRBJ2-1; 9 nucleotides line up with TRBD2. The CDR3 consists of 15 residues. In germline, CDR1 is MNHEY, CDR2 SVGAGI. After removal of 0 bases from V and 6 bases from J, the junction contained 3 bases not matched to a gene.

The chain carries TRBV5-1 and TRBJ2-5, with unresolved D. V lost 5 bases, J lost 8 bases, and 16 bases lay in between. This CDR3 has 13 amino acids. The germline V gene has CDR1 SGHRS and CDR2 YFSETQ. The CDR3 region has the DNA TGCGCCAGCAGTTCCGGGCCCCGGGTAACCCAGTACTTC. As protein: CASSSGPRVTQYF. Full variable domain (missing parts from reference TRBV5-1 and TRBJ2-5): KAGVTQTPRYLIKTRGQQVTLSCSPISGHRSVSWYQQTPGQGLQFLFEYFSETQRNKGNFPGRFSGRQFSNSRSEMNVSTLELGDSALYLCASSSGPRVTQYFGPGTRLLVL.